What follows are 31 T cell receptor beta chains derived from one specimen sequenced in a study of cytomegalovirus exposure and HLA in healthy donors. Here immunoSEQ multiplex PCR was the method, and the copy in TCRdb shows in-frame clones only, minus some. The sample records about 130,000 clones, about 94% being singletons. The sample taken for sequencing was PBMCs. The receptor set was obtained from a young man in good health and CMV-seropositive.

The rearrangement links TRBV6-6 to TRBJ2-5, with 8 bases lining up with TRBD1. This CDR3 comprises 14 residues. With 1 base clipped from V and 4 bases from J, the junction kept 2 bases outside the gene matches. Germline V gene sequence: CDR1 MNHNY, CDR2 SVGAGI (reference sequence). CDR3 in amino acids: CASSYFGQGETQYF. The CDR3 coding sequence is TGTGCCAGCAGTTACTTTGGACAGGGAGAGACCCAGTACTTC.

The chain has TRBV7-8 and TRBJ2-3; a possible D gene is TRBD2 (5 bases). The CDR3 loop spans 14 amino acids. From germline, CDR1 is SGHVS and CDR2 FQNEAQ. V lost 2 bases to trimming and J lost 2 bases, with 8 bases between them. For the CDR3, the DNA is TGTGCCAGCAGCTTAACTAGTAACACAGATACGCAGTATTTT. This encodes CASSLTSNTDTQYF.

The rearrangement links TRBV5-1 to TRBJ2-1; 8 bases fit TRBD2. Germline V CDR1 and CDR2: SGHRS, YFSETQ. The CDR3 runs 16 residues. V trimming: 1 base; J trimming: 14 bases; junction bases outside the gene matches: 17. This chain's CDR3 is CASSLSRVREGDREFF. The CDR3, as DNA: TGCGCCAGCAGCTTGAGCAGGGTTCGGGAGGGAGACCGGGAGTTCTTC.

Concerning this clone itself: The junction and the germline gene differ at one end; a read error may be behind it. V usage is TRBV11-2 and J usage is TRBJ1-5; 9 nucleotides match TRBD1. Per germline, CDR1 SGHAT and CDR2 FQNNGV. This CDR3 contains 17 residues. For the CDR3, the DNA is TGTGCCAGCAGCATAGAAACAGGGGGCGCGAGCAATCAGCCCCAGCATTTT. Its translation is CASSIETGGASNQPQHF.

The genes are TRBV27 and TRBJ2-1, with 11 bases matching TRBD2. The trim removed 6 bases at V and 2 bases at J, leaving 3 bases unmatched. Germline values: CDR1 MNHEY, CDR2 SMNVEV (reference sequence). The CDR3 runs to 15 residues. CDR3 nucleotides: TGTGCCAGCAGGATAGCGGGAGGGCCCTACAATGAGCAGTTCTTC. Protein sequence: CASRIAGGPYNEQFF.

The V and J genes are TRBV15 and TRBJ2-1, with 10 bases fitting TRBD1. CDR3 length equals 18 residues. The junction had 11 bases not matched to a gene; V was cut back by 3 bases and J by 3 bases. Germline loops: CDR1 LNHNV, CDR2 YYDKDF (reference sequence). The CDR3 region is CATSRGRDRGLNYNEQFF. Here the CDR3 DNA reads TGTGCCACCAGCAGGGGGAGGGACAGGGGATTAAACTACAATGAGCAGTTCTTC. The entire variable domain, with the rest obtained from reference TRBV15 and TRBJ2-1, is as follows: DAMVIQNPRYQVTQFGKPVTLSCSQTLNHNVMYWYQQKSSQAPKLLFHYYDKDFNNEADTPDNFQSRRPNTSFCFLDIRSPGLGDTAMYLCATSRGRDRGLNYNEQFFGPGTRLTVL.

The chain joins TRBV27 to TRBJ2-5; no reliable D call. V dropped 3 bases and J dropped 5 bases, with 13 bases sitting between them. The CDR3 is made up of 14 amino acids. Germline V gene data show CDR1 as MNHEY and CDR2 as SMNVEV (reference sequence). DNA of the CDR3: TGTGCCAGCAGTTTTGGCCGGTTCAGGGAGACCCAGTACTTC. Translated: CASSFGRFRETQYF.

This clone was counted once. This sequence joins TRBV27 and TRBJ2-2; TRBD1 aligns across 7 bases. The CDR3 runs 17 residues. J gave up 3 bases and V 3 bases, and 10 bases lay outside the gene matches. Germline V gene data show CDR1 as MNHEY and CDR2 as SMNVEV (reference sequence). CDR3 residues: CASSFGYRGSHTGELFF. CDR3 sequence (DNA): TGTGCCAGCAGTTTTGGGTACAGGGGCTCGCACACCGGGGAGCTGTTTTTT.

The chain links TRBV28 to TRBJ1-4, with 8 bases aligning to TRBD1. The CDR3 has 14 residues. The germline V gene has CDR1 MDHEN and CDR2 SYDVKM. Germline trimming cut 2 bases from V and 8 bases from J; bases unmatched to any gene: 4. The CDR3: CASSLGQGGEKLFF. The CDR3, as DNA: TGTGCCAGCAGTTTAGGACAGGGAGGGGAAAAACTGTTTTTT.

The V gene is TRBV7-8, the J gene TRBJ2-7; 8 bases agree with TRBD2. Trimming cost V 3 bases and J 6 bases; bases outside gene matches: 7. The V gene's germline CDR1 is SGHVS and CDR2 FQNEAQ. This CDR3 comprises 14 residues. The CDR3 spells CASSFSVAGGEQYF. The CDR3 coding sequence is TGTGCCAGCAGCTTTAGCGTCGCGGGGGGCGAGCAGTACTTC.

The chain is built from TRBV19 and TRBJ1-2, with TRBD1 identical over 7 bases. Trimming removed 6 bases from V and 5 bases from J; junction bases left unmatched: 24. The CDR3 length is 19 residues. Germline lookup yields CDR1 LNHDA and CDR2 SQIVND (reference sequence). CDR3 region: CASRVPHRTGGFYGYGYTF. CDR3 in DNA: TGTGCCAGTAGGGTACCGCACAGGACAGGAGGATTCTATGGGTATGGCTACACCTTC.

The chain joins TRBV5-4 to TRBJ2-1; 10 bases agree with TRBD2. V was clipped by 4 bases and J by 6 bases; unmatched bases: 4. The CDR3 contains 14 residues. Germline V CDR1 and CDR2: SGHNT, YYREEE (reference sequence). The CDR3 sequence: CASSPSGRGNEQFF. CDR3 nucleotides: TGTGCCAGCAGCCCCAGCGGGAGGGGCAATGAGCAGTTCTTC.

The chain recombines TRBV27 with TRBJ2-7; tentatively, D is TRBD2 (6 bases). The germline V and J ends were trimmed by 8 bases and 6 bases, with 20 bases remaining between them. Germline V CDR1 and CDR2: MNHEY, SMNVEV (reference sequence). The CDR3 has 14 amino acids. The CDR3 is CASGKLRDFTEQYF. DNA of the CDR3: TGTGCCAGCGGCAAACTCCGGGACTTCACCGAGCAGTACTTC.

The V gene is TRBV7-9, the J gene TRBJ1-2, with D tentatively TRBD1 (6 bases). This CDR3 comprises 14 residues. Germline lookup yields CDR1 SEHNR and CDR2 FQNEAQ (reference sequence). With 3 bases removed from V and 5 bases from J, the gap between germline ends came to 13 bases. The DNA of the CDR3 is TGTGCCAGCAGCTTGGGGGCGCAGGGGTATGGCTACACCTTC. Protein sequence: CASSLGAQGYGYTF.

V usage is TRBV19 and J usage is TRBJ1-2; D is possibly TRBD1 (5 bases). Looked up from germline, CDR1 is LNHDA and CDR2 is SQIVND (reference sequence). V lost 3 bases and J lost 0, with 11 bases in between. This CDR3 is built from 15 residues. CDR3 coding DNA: TGTGCCAGTAGTATCCGACAGATGACTAACTATGGCTACACCTTC. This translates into CASSIRQMTNYGYTF.

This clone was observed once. This chain's CDR3 is CASSQARGRTDTQYF. The CDR3, as DNA: TGTGCCAGCAGTCAAGCCAGGGGTCGGACAGATACGCAGTATTTT. V gene TRBV7-9 combines with J gene TRBJ2-3; the D gene is possibly TRBD1 (6 bases). The V gene's germline CDR1 is SEHNR and CDR2 FQNEAQ (reference sequence). This CDR3 spans 15 amino acids. V was trimmed by 6 bases and J by 3 bases, leaving 16 bases between them.

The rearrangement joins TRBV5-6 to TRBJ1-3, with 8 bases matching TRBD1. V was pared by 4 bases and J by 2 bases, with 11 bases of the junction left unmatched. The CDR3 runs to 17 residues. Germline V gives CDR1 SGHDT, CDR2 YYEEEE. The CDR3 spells CASSLGQGRGAGNTIYF. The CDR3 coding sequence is TGTGCCAGCAGCCTTGGACAGGGAAGAGGAGCTGGAAACACCATATATTTT. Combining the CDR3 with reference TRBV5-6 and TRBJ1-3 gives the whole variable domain DAGVTQSPTHLIKTRGQQVTLRCSPKSGHDTVSWYQQALGQGPQFIFQYYEEEERQRGNFPDRFSGHQFPNYSSELNVNALLLGDSALYLCASSLGQGRGAGNTIYFGEGSWLTVV.

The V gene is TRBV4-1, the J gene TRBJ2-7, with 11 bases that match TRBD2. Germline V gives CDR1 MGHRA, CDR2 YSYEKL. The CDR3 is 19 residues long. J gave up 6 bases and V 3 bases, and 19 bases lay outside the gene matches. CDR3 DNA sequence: TGCGCCAGCAGCCACCCCCCAAACCCAAGTAGCGGGAGGGCAGGCGAGCAGTACTTC. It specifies CASSHPPNPSSGRAGEQYF.

This CDR3 reads CSVELTGETTEAFF. CDR3 nucleotide sequence: TGCAGCGTTGAGCTGACAGGGGAGACCACTGAAGCTTTCTTT. The rearrangement links TRBV29-1 to TRBJ1-1; 8 bases are a match to TRBD1. This CDR3 has 14 residues. Trimming took 3 bases from V and 4 from J; bases not matched to a gene: 7. Germline V gene data show CDR1 as SQVTM and CDR2 as ANQGSEA.

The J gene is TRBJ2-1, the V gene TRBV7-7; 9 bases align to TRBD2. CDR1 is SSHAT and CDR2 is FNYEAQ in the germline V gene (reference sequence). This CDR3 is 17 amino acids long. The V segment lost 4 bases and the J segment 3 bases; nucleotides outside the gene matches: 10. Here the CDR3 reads CASSSGRSSGNYNEQFF. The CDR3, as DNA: TGTGCCAGCAGCTCCGGTCGATCTAGCGGGAACTACAATGAGCAGTTCTTC.

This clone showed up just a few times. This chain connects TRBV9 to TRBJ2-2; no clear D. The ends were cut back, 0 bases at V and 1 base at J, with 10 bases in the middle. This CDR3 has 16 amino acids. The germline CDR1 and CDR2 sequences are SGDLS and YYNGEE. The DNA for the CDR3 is TGTGCCAGCAGCGTAGACCGGCAGGAGAACACCGGGGAGCTGTTTTTT. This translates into CASSVDRQENTGELFF.

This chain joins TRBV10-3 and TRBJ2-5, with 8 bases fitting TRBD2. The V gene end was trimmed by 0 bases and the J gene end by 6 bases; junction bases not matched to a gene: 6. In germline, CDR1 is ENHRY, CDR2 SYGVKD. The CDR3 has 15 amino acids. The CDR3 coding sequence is TGTGCCATCAGTGAGTCGACTAGCGCTAGGAAGACCCAGTACTTC. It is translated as CAISESTSARKTQYF.

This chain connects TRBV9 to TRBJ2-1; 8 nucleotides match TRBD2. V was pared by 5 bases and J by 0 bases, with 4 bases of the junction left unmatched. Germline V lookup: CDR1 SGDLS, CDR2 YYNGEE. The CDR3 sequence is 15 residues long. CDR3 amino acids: CASSAGGPSYNEQFF. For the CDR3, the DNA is TGTGCCAGCAGTGCGGGAGGCCCCTCCTACAATGAGCAGTTCTTC.

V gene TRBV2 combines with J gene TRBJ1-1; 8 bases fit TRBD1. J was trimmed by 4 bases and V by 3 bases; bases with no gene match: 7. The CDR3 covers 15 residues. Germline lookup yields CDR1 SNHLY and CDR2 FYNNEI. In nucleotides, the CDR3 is TGTGCCAGCAGTGAGGACAGGGACCCGGCCACTGAAGCTTTCTTT. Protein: CASSEDRDPATEAFF.

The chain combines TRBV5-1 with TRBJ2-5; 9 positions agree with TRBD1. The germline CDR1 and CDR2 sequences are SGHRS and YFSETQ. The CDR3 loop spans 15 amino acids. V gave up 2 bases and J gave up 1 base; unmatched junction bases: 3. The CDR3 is CASSFSQGAQETQYF. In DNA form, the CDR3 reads TGCGCCAGCAGCTTTTCACAGGGGGCCCAAGAGACCCAGTACTTC.

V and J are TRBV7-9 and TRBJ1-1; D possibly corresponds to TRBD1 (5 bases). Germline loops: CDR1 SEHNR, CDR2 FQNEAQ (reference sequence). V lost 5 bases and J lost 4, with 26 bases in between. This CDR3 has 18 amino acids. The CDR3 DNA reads TGTGCCAGCAGCCAGCAACCGGGGGTTTCAGTTAGAGGCACTGAAGCTTTCTTT. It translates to CASSQQPGVSVRGTEAFF. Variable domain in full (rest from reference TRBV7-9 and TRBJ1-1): DTGVSQNPRHKITKRGQNVTFRCDPISEHNRLYWYRQTLGQGPEFLTYFQNEAQLEKSRLLSDRFSAERPKGSFSTLEIQRTEQGDSAMYLCASSQQPGVSVRGTEAFFGQGTRLTVV.

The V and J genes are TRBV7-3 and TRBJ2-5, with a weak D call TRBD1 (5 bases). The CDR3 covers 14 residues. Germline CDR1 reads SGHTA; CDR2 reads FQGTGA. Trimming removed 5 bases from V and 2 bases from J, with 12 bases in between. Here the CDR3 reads CASSPAGLQETQYF. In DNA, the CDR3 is TGTGCCAGCAGCCCAGCAGGGTTACAAGAGACCCAGTACTTC.

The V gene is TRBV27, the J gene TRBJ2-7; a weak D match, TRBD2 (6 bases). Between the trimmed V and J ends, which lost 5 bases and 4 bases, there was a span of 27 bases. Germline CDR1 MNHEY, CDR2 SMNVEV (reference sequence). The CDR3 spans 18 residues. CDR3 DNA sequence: TGTGCCAGCAGTCAAACGGGGGTCGGGAGCGGAACTCCTTACGAGCAGTACTTC. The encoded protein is CASSQTGVGSGTPYEQYF.

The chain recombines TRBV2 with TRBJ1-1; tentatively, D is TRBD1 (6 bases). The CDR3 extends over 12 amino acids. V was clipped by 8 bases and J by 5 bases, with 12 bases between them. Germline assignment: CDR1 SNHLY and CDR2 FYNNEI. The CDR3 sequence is CASVGARTEAFF. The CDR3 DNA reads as TGTGCCAGCGTGGGGGCGAGGACTGAAGCTTTCTTT.

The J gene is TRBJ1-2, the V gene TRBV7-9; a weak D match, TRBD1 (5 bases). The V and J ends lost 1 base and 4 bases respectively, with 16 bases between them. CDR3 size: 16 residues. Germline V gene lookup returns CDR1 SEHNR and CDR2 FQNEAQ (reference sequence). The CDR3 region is CASSLGFGHQTYGYTF. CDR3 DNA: TGTGCCAGCAGCTTAGGGTTTGGACATCAGACCTATGGCTACACCTTC.

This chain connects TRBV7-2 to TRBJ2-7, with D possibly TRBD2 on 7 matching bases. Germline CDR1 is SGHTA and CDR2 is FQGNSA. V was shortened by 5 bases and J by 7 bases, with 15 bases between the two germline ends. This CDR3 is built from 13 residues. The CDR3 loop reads CASSIQGGFEQYF. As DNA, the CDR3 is TGTGCCAGCAGCATACAGGGAGGGTTTGAGCAGTACTTC. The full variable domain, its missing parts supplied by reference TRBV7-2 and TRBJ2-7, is GAGVSQSPSNKVTEKGKDVELRCDPISGHTALYWYRQSLGQGLEFLIYFQGNSAPDKSGLPSDRFSAERTGGSVSTLTIQRTQQEDSAVYLCASSIQGGFEQYFGPGTRLTVT.